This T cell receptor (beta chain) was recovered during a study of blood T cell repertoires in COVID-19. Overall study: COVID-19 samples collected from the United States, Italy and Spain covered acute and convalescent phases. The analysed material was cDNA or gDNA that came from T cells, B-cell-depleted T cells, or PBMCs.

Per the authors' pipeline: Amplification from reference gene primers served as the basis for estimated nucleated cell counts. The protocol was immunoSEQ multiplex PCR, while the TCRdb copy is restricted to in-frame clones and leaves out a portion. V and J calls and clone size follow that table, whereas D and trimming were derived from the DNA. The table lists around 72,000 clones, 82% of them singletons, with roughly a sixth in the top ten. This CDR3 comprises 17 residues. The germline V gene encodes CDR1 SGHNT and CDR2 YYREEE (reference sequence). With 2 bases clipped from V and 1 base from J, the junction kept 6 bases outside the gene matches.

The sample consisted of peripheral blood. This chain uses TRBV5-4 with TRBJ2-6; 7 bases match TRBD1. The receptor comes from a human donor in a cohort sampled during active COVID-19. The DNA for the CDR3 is TGTGCCAGCAGCTTCCGACAGGGTGCTTCTGGGGCCAACGTCCTGACTTTC. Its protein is CASSFRQGASGANVLTF.